This T cell receptor (beta chain) emerged from a study of T cell clones after liver transplantation (dated by TCRdb to about 2019). About the study as a whole: The samples were obtained from ITN030ST, a randomized trial that attempted immunosuppression withdrawal within 2 years after liver transplantation. Third party-reactive TCRbeta sequences were also identified from pre-transplant MLRs to serve as an antigen-independent comparator for donor-reactive sequences. Donor-reactive T cell clones were identified using TCRbeta sequencing after a pre-transplant mixed lymphocyte reaction and were then followed in post-transplant blood. Subjects received no induction therapy and standard immunosuppression until randomization at 12-24 months post-transplant. Three of the eight recipients were HCV-positive; the others were transplanted for non-autoimmune, non-viral indications. A cohort of 8 liver transplant recipients was studied, of whom 3 were classified as tolerant and 5 as non-tolerant. Blood samples were collected pre-transplant, pre-randomization before withdrawal, and post-randomization after either full withdrawal or failed withdrawal. Tolerance was defined as complete withdrawal of immunosuppression for at least one year without a rise in liver enzymes beyond twice the upper limit of normal.

Here is what the overall study found, with its caveats: In 5 of 8 subjects, regardless of tolerance or HCV status, circulating donor-reactive CD4 TCRbeta sequences dropped significantly post-transplant. Low numbers of available donor cells limited the measurable donor-reactive repertoire in two subjects. Because no allograft tissue specimens were available, donor-reactive T cells may have migrated into the graft instead of being deleted. The decline in donor-reactive sequences exceeded the decline in third party-reactive sequences, suggesting partial antigen-specific deletion that was unrelated to withdrawal success. When repertoire turnover was accounted for, significantly reduced detection of donor-reactive sequences was found in 7 of 8 subjects for CD4 and in 8 of 8 subjects for CD8. The conclusions were preliminary, being limited by small, heterogeneous patient numbers and by non-standardized post-transplant time points.

High-throughput TCRbeta CDR3 sequencing of frozen genomic DNA was performed by immunoSEQ, with PCR amplification, mapping, bias correction and internal controls included. Per the original workflow: Only productive rearrangements were retained, with each unique TCRbeta sequence defined by its CDR3 nucleotide sequence together with its V and J gene. For classification of a sequence as donor-reactive, at least 5-fold expansion in CFSE-low cells relative to unstimulated pre-transplant cells and a frequency of at least 0.01% were required. Per-subject minimum frequency thresholds, based on the lowest-template unstimulated sample, ensured at least 90% detection power. Repertoire turnover was measured by Jensen-Shannon divergence between the top 1000 TCRbeta sequences post- and pre-transplant. Changes in detection of donor-reactive sequences were tested with two-sided Fisher's exact tests. As stored in TCRdb, this immuneACCESS dataset retains in-frame rearrangements with V and J assigned. A fraction of the clones does not appear; measured against another copy, unresolved V genes explain less than half of the discrepancy, and the remainder lacks a known reason. V and J calls and clone size are as listed in that table; D and trimming were resolved from the DNA. This sample has around 120,000 clones in its table, and 90% of those were observed once. The top ten clones comprise about 0.8% of the sample.

The germline V gene sets CDR1 to SQVTM and CDR2 to ANQGSEA. From cysteine to phenylalanine, the CDR3 is 11 amino acids long. The DNA shown is the 33-base CDR3, in frame from base 1. Relative to germline, V is 7 bases shorter and J is 0 bases shorter, with 6 bases between their ends. This clone has only a few counts. The antigen it binds to is not known. Per-base qualities were not stored, and no clone one base away is much larger. Thawed unstimulated PBMCs were stained for CD3, CD4 and CD8 and FACS-sorted into CD3+CD4+ and CD3+CD8+ populations. All 8 studied subjects were randomized to withdrawal of immunosuppression. The Qiagen DNeasy Blood and Tissue Kit was used to isolate genomic DNA.

The chain uses TRBV29-1 and TRBJ1-1; the D gene cannot be named for sure. The sequenced sample was CD4+ T cells from blood, obtained 12 months after liver transplant. This clonotype originated in a human patient who received a liver transplant. Following a transplant, some T cells may be graft donor cells, not patient cells. The CDR3 region reads CSAHLNTEAFF. The DNA sequence is given as TGCAGCGCTCACTTGAACACTGAAGCTTTCTTT. The variable domain in full, with residues beyond the CDR3 obtained from the reference TRBV29-1 and TRBJ1-1 genes, is SAVISQKPSRDICQRGTSLTIQCQVDSQVTMMFWYRQQPGQSLTLIATANQGSEATYESGFVIDKFPISRPNLTFSTLTVSNMSPEDSSIYLCSAHLNTEAFFGQGTRLTVV.